Presented here are 4 T cell receptor beta chains from one specimen sequenced in a study of blood T cell repertoires in COVID-19. The data were produced by immunoSEQ multiplex PCR, yet TCRdb's version contains in-frame clones alone and is incomplete. The sample lists 150,000 to 200,000 clones; approximately 80% were seen once. Sequencing was done on a sample of peripheral blood. The receptors come from a woman between 65 and 79 years old with COVID-19, enrolled during active disease.

The chain's CDR3 is CASSLRGLAGFSNTGELFF. CDR3 nucleotides: TGCGCCAGCAGCTTAAGGGGACTAGCGGGATTTTCGAACACCGGGGAGCTGTTTTTT. The rearrangement joins TRBV5-1 to TRBJ2-2; 13 bases line up with TRBD2. J lost 0 bases, V lost 2 bases, and 7 bases had no gene match. Germline V gives CDR1 SGHRS, CDR2 YFSETQ. The CDR3 has 19 amino acids.

This chain uses TRBV6-5 with TRBJ1-1; D possibly corresponds to TRBD1 (5 bases). CDR3 length: 13 amino acids. Germline V gene sequence: CDR1 MNHEY, CDR2 SVGAGI. With 6 bases removed from V and 3 bases from J, the gap between germline ends came to 11 bases. CDR3 loop: CASSPGWDTEAFF. In DNA, the CDR3 is TGTGCCAGCAGCCCAGGGTGGGACACTGAAGCTTTCTTT.

The J gene is TRBJ1-1, the V gene TRBV28; D is unclear. V was cut by 2 bases and J by 6 bases, with 13 bases left in between. The germline CDR1 and CDR2 sequences are MDHEN and SYDVKM. The CDR3 spans 14 residues. The CDR3 region has the DNA TGTGCCAGCAGTTTAGGCGGTAATAGGCCTGAAGCTTTCTTT. It encodes CASSLGGNRPEAFF.

The CDR3 sequence: CSASQGNTEAFF. The CDR3, as DNA: TGCAGTGCTAGTCAGGGGAACACTGAAGCTTTCTTT. The chain has TRBV20-1 and TRBJ1-1; D might be TRBD1 (5 bases). V lost 3 bases, J lost 1 base, and 6 bases lay in between. The CDR3 runs to 12 residues. Germline V gene lookup returns CDR1 DFQATT and CDR2 SNEGSKA (reference sequence).